Described below is a single T cell receptor beta chain sequence and its context. Using MiXCR, TCRdb re-called clones from the PCR reads. The table shows approximately 40,000 clones, with roughly 20% occurring only once. These data originate in a study of metastatic and nonmetastatic thyroid tumors. Thyroid surgery took place with no prior treatment in any patient. The source is a female donor with papillary thyroid cancer or a benign thyroid nodule (not recorded which). Some clones in this sample may be carry-over from other donors' samples. Sequencing was done on a sample of blood.

The CDR3 DNA reads TGTGCCAGCTGCGGAGACTCTGAAAGCTCATACAATGAGCAGTTCTTC. It is translated as CASCGDSESSYNEQFF. The chain combines TRBV11-1 with TRBJ2-1, with unresolved D. This CDR3 region has 16 residues. The V end lost 8 bases, the J end lost 4 bases, and 21 bases lay between the germline ends. Germline CDR1 is SGHAT and CDR2 is FQDESV (reference sequence).